The present TCR beta chain was sequenced within a study of cytomegalovirus exposure and HLA in healthy donors. Findings and limits, study-wide: A later analysis found that most CMV-associated TCR beta chains appeared HLA-restricted. Listed as cytomegalovirus-associated were more than 150 TCR beta chains.

A multiplex PCR was run with 60 Vbeta primers and 13 Jbeta primers. As processed by the authors: A later analysis counted approximately 88 million unique TCR beta chains, roughly 11 million shared. The protocol was immunoSEQ multiplex PCR, while the TCRdb copy is restricted to in-frame clones and leaves out a portion. V and J calls and clone size follow that table, whereas D and trimming were derived from the DNA. The data show 95,000 to 100,000 clones, with around 77% seen just once and 7.7% held by the top ten. On this clone itself: The target antigen is unknown.

CDR3 length equals 18 residues. CDR1 LGHNA and CDR2 YNFKEQ come from the germline V gene. V was clipped by 0 bases and J by 6 bases; unmatched bases: 8. The chain couples TRBV4-2 to TRBJ2-1, with 13 bases that match TRBD2. The receptor comes from a female donor in good health and CMV-seronegative. The sample taken for sequencing was PBMCs. The CDR3 DNA is TGTGCCAGCAGCCAAGAACTAGCGGGGGGGCCTAGGGGCAATGAGCAGTTCTTC. Translation: CASSQELAGGPRGNEQFF.